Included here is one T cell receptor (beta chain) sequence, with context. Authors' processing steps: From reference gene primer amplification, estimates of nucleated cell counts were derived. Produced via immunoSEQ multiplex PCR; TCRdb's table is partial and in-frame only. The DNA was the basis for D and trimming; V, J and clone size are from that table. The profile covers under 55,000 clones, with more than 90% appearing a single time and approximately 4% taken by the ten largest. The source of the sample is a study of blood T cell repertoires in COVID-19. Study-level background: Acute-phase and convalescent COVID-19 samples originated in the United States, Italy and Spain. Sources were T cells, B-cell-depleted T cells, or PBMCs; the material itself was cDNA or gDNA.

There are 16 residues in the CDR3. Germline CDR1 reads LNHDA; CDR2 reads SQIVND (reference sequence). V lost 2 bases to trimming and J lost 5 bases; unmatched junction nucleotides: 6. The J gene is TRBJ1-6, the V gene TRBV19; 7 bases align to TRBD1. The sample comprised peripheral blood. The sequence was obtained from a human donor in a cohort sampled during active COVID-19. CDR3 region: CASSISGQANNSPLHF. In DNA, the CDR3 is TGTGCCAGTAGTATATCCGGACAGGCCAATAATTCACCCCTCCACTTT.